The rows below give T cell receptor beta chains drawn from one sample of a study of radiotherapy plus CTLA-4 blockade in lung cancer. Sequenced by immunoSEQ multiplex PCR; TCRdb stores in-frame clones only, minus some. The sample carries roughly 120,000 clones, more than 65% recorded once. The material sequenced was peripheral blood, taken from a patient treated with radiotherapy plus ipilimumab. All receptors derive from a human donor with non-small cell lung cancer who had a partial response to radiotherapy plus ipilimumab. Both conserved end residues are part of each CDR3. A D gene is named only where the DNA matches it firmly. Expanded clones get a size class; other rows say once, few or many, or leave the size out.

clone size: -
J gene: TRBJ1-1
V gene: TRBV5-4
D gene: TRBD1
CDR3 protein: CASSLFAGGSRTEAFF
CDR3 DNA: TGTGCCAGCAGCTTGTTTGCAGGGGGCTCGAGGACTGAAGCTTTCTTT

clone size: few
J gene: TRBJ2-1
V gene: TRBV11-3
D gene: TRBD2
CDR3 protein: CASSLGPTSGRLLHNEQFF
CDR3 DNA: TGTGCCAGCAGCTTAGGGCCGACTAGCGGGAGGCTTCTACACAATGAGCAGTTCTTC

clone size: -
J gene: TRBJ1-1
V gene: TRBV19
D gene: -
CDR3 protein: CASSIEEGNTEAFF
CDR3 DNA: TGTGCCAGTAGTATAGAGGAGGGGAACACTGAAGCTTTCTTT

clone size: few
J gene: TRBJ1-6
V gene: TRBV30
D gene: -
CDR3 protein: CAWSVLAGYNSPLHF
CDR3 DNA: TGTGCCTGGAGTGTTTTAGCCGGGTATAATTCACCCCTCCACTTT

clone size: -
J gene: TRBJ1-5
V gene: TRBV18
D gene: TRBD1
CDR3 protein: CASSPRTGGGQPQHF
CDR3 DNA: TGTGCCAGCTCACCGAGGACAGGGGGCGGGCAGCCCCAGCATTTT

clone size: -
J gene: TRBJ2-1
V gene: TRBV7-2
D gene: TRBD2
CDR3 protein: CASSLAGLAGGDEQFF
CDR3 DNA: TGTGCCAGCAGCTTAGCGGGGCTAGCGGGAGGGGATGAGCAGTTCTTC

clone size: -
J gene: TRBJ1-1
V gene: TRBV6-6
D gene: -
CDR3 protein: CASSYLGGTEAFF
CDR3 DNA: TGTGCCAGCAGTTACTTGGGGGGGACTGAAGCTTTCTTT

clone size: few
J gene: TRBJ1-2
V gene: TRBV5-4
D gene: -
CDR3 protein: CASSPIKRLENGYTF
CDR3 DNA: TGTGCCAGCAGCCCGATAAAGCGACTGGAGAATGGCTACACCTTC

clone size: -
J gene: TRBJ1-6
V gene: TRBV27
D gene: -
CDR3 protein: CASSFEGVNNSPLHF
CDR3 DNA: TGTGCCAGCAGTTTCGAGGGGGTAAATAATTCACCCCTCCACTTT

clone size: few
J gene: TRBJ2-1
V gene: TRBV10-3
D gene: TRBD2
CDR3 protein: CATRGASGESSYNEQFF
CDR3 DNA: TGTGCCACCAGAGGGGCTAGCGGGGAAAGCTCCTACAATGAGCAGTTCTTC

clone size: -
J gene: TRBJ1-1
V gene: TRBV18
D gene: TRBD1
CDR3 protein: CASSPLQGAPNTEAFF
CDR3 DNA: TGTGCCAGCTCACCACTGCAGGGGGCGCCGAACACTGAAGCTTTCTTT

clone size: -
J gene: TRBJ2-7
V gene: TRBV28
D gene: -
CDR3 protein: CASSPSSFKQYF
CDR3 DNA: TGTGCCAGCAGTCCCTCGAGTTTTAAGCAGTACTTC

clone size: medium-sized
J gene: TRBJ1-4
V gene: TRBV6-1
D gene: -
CDR3 protein: CASSDSTNEKLFF
CDR3 DNA: TGTGCCAGCAGTGACTCAACTAATGAAAAACTGTTTTTT

clone size: once
J gene: TRBJ1-1
V gene: TRBV28
D gene: -
CDR3 protein: CASSLGLNEAFF
CDR3 DNA: TGTGCCAGCAGTTTGGGCCTAAATGAAGCTTTCTTT

clone size: -
J gene: TRBJ1-5
V gene: TRBV6-1
D gene: -
CDR3 protein: CASSELGSGQPQHF
CDR3 DNA: TGTGCCAGCAGTGAGTTGGGCTCCGGTCAGCCCCAGCATTTT

clone size: few
J gene: TRBJ2-1
V gene: TRBV10-3
D gene: -
CDR3 protein: CAISEGTSLADEQFF
CDR3 DNA: TGTGCCATCAGTGAAGGAACTAGTCTCGCCGATGAGCAGTTCTTC

clone size: -
J gene: TRBJ2-3
V gene: TRBV5-6
D gene: -
CDR3 protein: CASSLTGGDTQYF
CDR3 DNA: TGTGCCAGCAGCCTAACAGGTGGAGATACGCAGTATTTT

clone size: -
J gene: TRBJ1-5
V gene: TRBV15
D gene: TRBD1
CDR3 protein: CATSRPFQGAGGNQPQHF
CDR3 DNA: TGTGCCACCAGCAGACCGTTCCAGGGGGCAGGGGGCAATCAGCCCCAGCATTTT

clone size: -
J gene: TRBJ1-5
V gene: TRBV15
D gene: -
CDR3 protein: CATSRGRQVNQPQHF
CDR3 DNA: TGTGCCACCAGCAGAGGTCGGCAGGTCAATCAGCCCCAGCATTTT

clone size: -
J gene: TRBJ2-1
V gene: TRBV18
D gene: -
CDR3 protein: CASSRGNPKIDSYNEQFF
CDR3 DNA: TGTGCCAGCTCACGAGGGAATCCCAAGATTGACTCCTACAATGAGCAGTTCTTC

clone size: -
J gene: TRBJ2-4
V gene: TRBV29-1
D gene: -
CDR3 protein: CSVEYPGMMDIQYF
CDR3 DNA: TGCAGCGTTGAATATCCAGGGATGATGGACATTCAGTACTTC

clone size: -
J gene: TRBJ2-7
V gene: TRBV5-4
D gene: -
CDR3 protein: CASSIDTSYEQYF
CDR3 DNA: TGTGCCAGCAGCATCGACACCTCCTACGAGCAGTACTTC

clone size: -
J gene: TRBJ1-2
V gene: TRBV5-1
D gene: TRBD1
CDR3 protein: CASSSGWTGIGYGYTF
CDR3 DNA: TGCGCCAGCAGCTCTGGGTGGACAGGGATAGGGTATGGCTACACCTTC

clone size: -
J gene: TRBJ1-2
V gene: TRBV27
D gene: TRBD1
CDR3 protein: CASSFQTGTYGYTF
CDR3 DNA: TGTGCCAGCAGTTTCCAGACAGGGACCTATGGCTACACCTTC

clone size: -
J gene: TRBJ1-2
V gene: TRBV7-9
D gene: TRBD1
CDR3 protein: CASGDSYGYTF
CDR3 DNA: TGTGCCAGCGGGGACAGCTATGGCTACACCTTC

clone size: -
J gene: TRBJ2-1
V gene: TRBV18
D gene: TRBD2
CDR3 protein: CASSPFRTSGPGTYNEQFF
CDR3 DNA: TGTGCCAGCTCACCCTTTCGGACTAGCGGGCCGGGAACCTACAATGAGCAGTTCTTC

clone size: -
J gene: TRBJ1-2
V gene: TRBV2
D gene: -
CDR3 protein: CASSGNYGYTF
CDR3 DNA: TGTGCCAGCAGCGGGAACTATGGCTACACCTTC

clone size: -
J gene: TRBJ2-3
V gene: TRBV6-5
D gene: -
CDR3 protein: CASSPTLRSTDTQYF
CDR3 DNA: TGTGCCAGCAGCCCGACCCTGCGGTCCACAGATACGCAGTATTTT

clone size: -
J gene: TRBJ2-5
V gene: TRBV11-3
D gene: TRBD2
CDR3 protein: CASSYAGGGETQYF
CDR3 DNA: TGTGCCAGCAGCTACGCGGGAGGGGGTGAGACCCAGTACTTC

clone size: -
J gene: TRBJ2-1
V gene: TRBV13
D gene: -
CDR3 protein: CASGSRLDSYNEQFF
CDR3 DNA: TGTGCCAGCGGGTCCCGACTAGACTCCTACAATGAGCAGTTCTTC

clone size: -
J gene: TRBJ2-2
V gene: TRBV27
D gene: TRBD2
CDR3 protein: CASNDREAGELFF
CDR3 DNA: TGTGCCAGCAATGACCGGGAGGCCGGGGAGCTGTTTTTT

clone size: once
J gene: TRBJ2-7
V gene: TRBV29-1
D gene: -
CDR3 protein: CSATGYEQYF
CDR3 DNA: TGCAGCGCTACAGGCTACGAGCAGTACTTC

clone size: few
J gene: TRBJ2-1
V gene: TRBV7-8
D gene: -
CDR3 protein: CASSPFITVEKKQFF
CDR3 DNA: TGTGCCAGCAGCCCATTCATAACCGTGGAGAAAAAGCAGTTCTTC

clone size: -
J gene: TRBJ1-5
V gene: TRBV29-1
D gene: -
CDR3 protein: CSVVESSNQPQHF
CDR3 DNA: TGCAGCGTTGTAGAGAGTAGCAATCAGCCCCAGCATTTT

clone size: -
J gene: TRBJ2-5
V gene: TRBV28
D gene: TRBD1
CDR3 protein: CASRTGTEETQYF
CDR3 DNA: TGTGCCAGCAGGACCGGGACAGAAGAGACCCAGTACTTC

clone size: once
J gene: TRBJ2-1
V gene: TRBV7-2
D gene: -
CDR3 protein: CASTVSYNEQFF
CDR3 DNA: TGTGCCAGCACTGTCTCCTACAATGAGCAGTTCTTC

clone size: few
J gene: TRBJ2-7
V gene: TRBV28
D gene: -
CDR3 protein: CASSLTTDTQYF
CDR3 DNA: TGTGCCAGCAGTTTAACGACGGACACCCAGTACTTC

clone size: -
J gene: TRBJ1-2
V gene: TRBV30
D gene: TRBD1
CDR3 protein: CAWSRGQGFNYGYTF
CDR3 DNA: TGTGCCTGGAGTCGGGGACAGGGATTTAACTATGGCTACACCTTC

clone size: -
J gene: TRBJ2-1
V gene: TRBV5-1
D gene: TRBD1
CDR3 protein: CASSLTGEAYNEQFF
CDR3 DNA: TGCGCCAGCAGCTTGACAGGGGAAGCCTACAATGAGCAGTTCTTC

clone size: -
J gene: TRBJ1-1
V gene: TRBV2
D gene: -
CDR3 protein: CASGKGLTEAFF
CDR3 DNA: TGTGCCAGCGGAAAGGGGTTAACTGAAGCTTTCTTT

clone size: -
J gene: TRBJ2-1
V gene: TRBV28
D gene: TRBD2
CDR3 protein: CASTSPSGRANEQFF
CDR3 DNA: TGTGCCAGTACCTCCCCTAGCGGGAGGGCCAATGAGCAGTTCTTC

clone size: -
J gene: TRBJ2-7
V gene: TRBV2
D gene: -
CDR3 protein: CASSPQGYEQYF
CDR3 DNA: TGTGCCAGCAGTCCTCAGGGTTACGAGCAGTACTTC

clone size: -
J gene: TRBJ2-2
V gene: TRBV6-6
D gene: TRBD1
CDR3 protein: CASSTWTGANTGELFF
CDR3 DNA: TGTGCCAGCAGTACCTGGACAGGGGCGAACACCGGGGAGCTGTTTTTT

clone size: -
J gene: TRBJ2-7
V gene: TRBV5-4
D gene: TRBD1
CDR3 protein: CASSYGTGLPSEQYF
CDR3 DNA: TGTGCCAGCAGCTACGGGACAGGGCTACCGAGCGAGCAGTACTTC

clone size: few
J gene: TRBJ1-1
V gene: TRBV5-4
D gene: -
CDR3 protein: CASSYGQTMNTEAFF
CDR3 DNA: TGTGCCAGCAGCTACGGACAGACTATGAACACTGAAGCTTTCTTT

clone size: -
J gene: TRBJ2-1
V gene: TRBV5-4
D gene: -
CDR3 protein: CASSMDASSYNEQFF
CDR3 DNA: TGTGCCAGCAGCATGGACGCTAGCTCCTACAATGAGCAGTTCTTC

clone size: -
J gene: TRBJ2-1
V gene: TRBV28
D gene: TRBD1
CDR3 protein: CASSRSGTGSYNEQFF
CDR3 DNA: TGTGCCAGCAGTAGATCCGGGACAGGGTCATACAATGAGCAGTTCTTC

clone size: -
J gene: TRBJ2-1
V gene: TRBV9
D gene: TRBD1
CDR3 protein: CASSVGQGNSEQFF
CDR3 DNA: TGTGCCAGCAGCGTGGGACAGGGGAATAGTGAGCAGTTCTTC

clone size: few
J gene: TRBJ1-5
V gene: TRBV7-9
D gene: TRBD1
CDR3 protein: CASSSGTEGYQPQHF
CDR3 DNA: TGTGCCAGCAGTTCCGGGACAGAGGGGTATCAGCCCCAGCATTTT

clone size: -
J gene: TRBJ1-3
V gene: TRBV6-1
D gene: -
CDR3 protein: CAIAPQKNGNTIYF
CDR3 DNA: TGTGCCATAGCCCCCCAGAAGAATGGAAACACCATATATTTT

clone size: -
J gene: TRBJ1-1
V gene: TRBV5-4
D gene: -
CDR3 protein: CASSFGGLATKEAFF
CDR3 DNA: TGTGCCAGCAGCTTCGGGGGGCTTGCAACAAAGGAAGCTTTCTTT

clone size: -
J gene: TRBJ2-7
V gene: TRBV29-1
D gene: -
CDR3 protein: CSARPLRGEQYF
CDR3 DNA: TGCAGCGCCCGACCTCTAAGGGGCGAGCAGTACTTC

clone size: -
J gene: TRBJ1-1
V gene: TRBV7-2
D gene: -
CDR3 protein: CASSPLQGVRQAFF
CDR3 DNA: TGTGCCAGCAGCCCCCTACAGGGAGTAAGGCAAGCTTTCTTT